A selection of T cell receptor beta chains follows, all from one sample in a study of T cell responses to AZD1222 COVID-19 vaccine. Here immunoSEQ multiplex PCR was the method, and the copy in TCRdb shows in-frame clones only, minus some. The table includes roughly 140,000 clones, 92% detected once. The sample consisted of peripheral blood, taken 28 days after the second AZD1222 dose. Receptor source: an adult who received the AZD1222 COVID-19 vaccine. Each CDR3 is given with its conserved first and last residue. A D gene is named only where the DNA matches it firmly.

j_call,d_call,v_call,cdr3_aa
TRBJ2-1,NA,TRBV4-3,CASSQDKHNEQFF
TRBJ1-2,TRBD1,TRBV4-1,CASSLDRANGYTF
TRBJ1-6,NA,TRBV27,CASCLTRRNSPLHF
TRBJ1-5,NA,TRBV24-1,CATSGTSGGPQHF
TRBJ2-5,NA,TRBV11-3,CASSLGGSGETQYF
TRBJ2-1,NA,TRBV29-1,CSVPYPGRNEQFF
TRBJ2-2,TRBD2,TRBV7-3,CASSLTTGGGTGELFF
TRBJ1-1,TRBD1,TRBV3-1/TRBV3-2,CASSQVRGLGTEAFF
TRBJ2-5,NA,TRBV24-1,CATSDWAGKETQYF
TRBJ2-2,TRBD1,TRBV7-9,CASSLELTGDSGELFF
TRBJ1-5,NA,TRBV28,CASSPDGGSNQPQHF
TRBJ2-7,TRBD1,TRBV9,CASSGEQGAGSYEQYF
TRBJ1-1,NA,TRBV30,CAWIGGGVTEAFF
TRBJ1-3,NA,TRBV28,CASSSPGTGPGNTIYF
TRBJ1-5,TRBD1,TRBV19,CASSVRDRRNSNQPQHF
TRBJ2-1,NA,TRBV9,CASSVVPGLGVDEQFF
TRBJ1-5,TRBD1,TRBV12-3/TRBV12-4,CASMDRARQPQHF
TRBJ1-2,NA,TRBV30,CAWSVIRSSNYGYTF
TRBJ2-1,NA,TRBV4-3,CASSQEGSVSSYNEQFF
TRBJ2-5,TRBD2,TRBV7-9,CASSSRLAGETQYF
TRBJ2-7,NA,TRBV10-3,CAISGTGDYEQYF
TRBJ1-2,NA,TRBV30,CAWSLPPGYYGYTF
TRBJ1-2,NA,TRBV19,CASSISGNYGYTF
TRBJ2-2,TRBD2,TRBV7-2,CASSLAGGRAGTGELFF
TRBJ2-7,TRBD2,TRBV6-5,CASRPFSGTTYEQYF
TRBJ1-2,NA,TRBV28,CASSPLIRVDGYTF
TRBJ2-7,NA,TRBV5-1,CASSSTDSREQYF
TRBJ2-7,TRBD2,TRBV2,CASSHTGTSGTRGSYEQYF
TRBJ1-4,TRBD1,TRBV30,CAWSPGTGGIEKLFF
TRBJ2-7,NA,TRBV5-1,CASSTGARPSDEQYF
TRBJ1-5,TRBD1,TRBV7-9,CASSLEGQPNQPQHF
TRBJ2-1,NA,TRBV27,CASSSKLGRLSNEQFF
TRBJ1-4,NA,TRBV5-4,CASSLNAGDEKLFF